This TCR beta chain is drawn from a study of identical twins. This clonotype was counted many times. The V and J ends lost 3 bases and 8 bases respectively, with 11 bases between them. Germline CDR1 is SGHRS and CDR2 is YFSETQ. The CDR3 sequence is 12 residues long. A universal primer binding site was introduced by template switching. The final cDNA contained unique molecular identifiers. Using its own MiXCR run on the 5' RACE reads, TCRdb lists one record per CDR3 protein. The table records about 520,000 distinct CDR3 sequences, 20% to 25% of them present only once. Separately, the same data were catalogued under a study of T cells expressing NK-cell markers. This second study says: In the group of eight sequenced donors, seven were HCMV-seropositive and one was seronegative. Top CD8+ clonotypes included the dominant CD3+CD56+NKG2C+ clonotypes in 5 or 6 donors.

The V call is TRBV5-1, the J call TRBJ1-2; D not certain. This clonotype was sampled from a woman aged 18 to 35 in good health. Material for sequencing was CD4+ T cells sorted from blood. CDR3 coding DNA: TGCGCCAGCAGCTATGAGGCCGGCGGCTACACCTTC. Translating it yields CASSYEAGGYTF.